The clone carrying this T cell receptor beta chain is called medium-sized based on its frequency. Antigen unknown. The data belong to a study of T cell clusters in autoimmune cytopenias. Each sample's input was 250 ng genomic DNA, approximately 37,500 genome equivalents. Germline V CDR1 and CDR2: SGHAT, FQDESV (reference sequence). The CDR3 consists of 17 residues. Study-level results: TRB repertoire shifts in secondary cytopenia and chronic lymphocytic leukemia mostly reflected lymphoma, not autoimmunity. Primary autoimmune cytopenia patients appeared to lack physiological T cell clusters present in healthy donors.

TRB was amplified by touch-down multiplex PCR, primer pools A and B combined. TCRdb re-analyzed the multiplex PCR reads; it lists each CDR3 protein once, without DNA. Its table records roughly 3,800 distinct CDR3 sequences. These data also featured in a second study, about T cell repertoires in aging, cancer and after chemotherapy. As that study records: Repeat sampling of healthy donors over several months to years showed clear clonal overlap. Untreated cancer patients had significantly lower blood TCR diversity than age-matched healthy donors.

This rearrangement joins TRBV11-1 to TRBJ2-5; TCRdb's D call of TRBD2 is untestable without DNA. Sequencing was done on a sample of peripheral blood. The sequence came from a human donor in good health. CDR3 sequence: CASSLGTSGGGRETQYF.